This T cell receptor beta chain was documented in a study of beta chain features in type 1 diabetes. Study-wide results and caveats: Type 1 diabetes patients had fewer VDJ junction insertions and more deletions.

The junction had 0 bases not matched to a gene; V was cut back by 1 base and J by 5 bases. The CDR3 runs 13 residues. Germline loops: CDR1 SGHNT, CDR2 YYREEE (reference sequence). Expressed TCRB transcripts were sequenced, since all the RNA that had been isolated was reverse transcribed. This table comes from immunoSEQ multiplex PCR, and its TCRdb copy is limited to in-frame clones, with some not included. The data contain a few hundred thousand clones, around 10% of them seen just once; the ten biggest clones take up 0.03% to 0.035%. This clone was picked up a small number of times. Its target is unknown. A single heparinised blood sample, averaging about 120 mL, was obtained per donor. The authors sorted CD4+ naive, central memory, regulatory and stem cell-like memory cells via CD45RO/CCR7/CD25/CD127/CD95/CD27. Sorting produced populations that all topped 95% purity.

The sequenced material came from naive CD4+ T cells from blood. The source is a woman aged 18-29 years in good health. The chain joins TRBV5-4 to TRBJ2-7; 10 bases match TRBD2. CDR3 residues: CASSLTSGDEQYF. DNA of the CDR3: TGTGCCAGCAGCTTGACTAGCGGGGACGAGCAGTACTTC. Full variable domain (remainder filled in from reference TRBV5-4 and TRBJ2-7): ETGVTQSPTHLIKTRGQQVTLRCSSQSGHNTVSWYQQALGQGPQFIFQYYREEENGRGNFPPRFSGLQFPNYSSELNVNALELDDSALYLCASSLTSGDEQYFGPGTRLTVT.